This T cell receptor beta chain was sequenced for a study of T cells in Graves' hyperthyroidism and ophthalmopathy. Across the study: Any treatment followed the collection of peripheral blood at initial diagnosis. Overall study findings and caveats: Expanded thyroid clonotypes (above 0.001) were mostly also found in blood. A 13 V-J model separated ophthalmopathy from stable hyperthyroidism. Before onset, ophthalmopathy was predicted by the model a median approximately 6.6 months earlier.

This clonotype was counted many times. Its antigen is unidentified. Amplification of TCR beta CDR3 regions was performed using RNA transcripts as template. When the TCR CDR3 underwent first-round RT-PCR, the HTBI primer set was used. TCRdb re-called the multiplex PCR reads through MiXCR, storing one row per CDR3 protein. The sample has hundreds of thousands of distinct CDR3 sequences; approximately 15% are singletons. Germline V gene data show CDR1 as MDHEN and CDR2 as SYDVKM. The CDR3 covers 14 residues. The ends were cut back, 2 bases at V and 5 bases at J, with 13 bases in the middle. The sequence derives from a woman in her twenties or thirties with Graves' hyperthyroidism that later progressed to Graves' ophthalmopathy. J is TRBJ2-7 and V is TRBV28; a possible D gene is TRBD1 (6 bases). The sequencing sample was made of blood. The CDR3 bases are TGTGCCAGCAGTTTACCAGACAGGACGAACGAGCAGTACTTC. This sequence encodes CASSLPDRTNEQYF.